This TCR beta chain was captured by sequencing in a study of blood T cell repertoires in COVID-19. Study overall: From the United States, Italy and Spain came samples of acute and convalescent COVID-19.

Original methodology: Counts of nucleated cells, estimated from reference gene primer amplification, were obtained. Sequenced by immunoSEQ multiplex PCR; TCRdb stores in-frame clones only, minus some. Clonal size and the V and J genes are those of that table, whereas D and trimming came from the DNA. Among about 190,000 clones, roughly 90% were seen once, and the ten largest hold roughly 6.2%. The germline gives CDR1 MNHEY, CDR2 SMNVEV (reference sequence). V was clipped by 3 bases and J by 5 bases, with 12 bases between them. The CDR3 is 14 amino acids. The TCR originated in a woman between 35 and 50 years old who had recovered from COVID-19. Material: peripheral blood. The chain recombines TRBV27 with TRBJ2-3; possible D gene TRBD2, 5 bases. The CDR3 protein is CASSFGGKQDTQYF. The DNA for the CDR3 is TGTGCCAGCAGTTTTGGAGGTAAACAAGATACGCAGTATTTT.